This T cell receptor (beta chain) came from a study of HIV-infected patients and healthy controls. Study-level results: MAIT alpha-chain CDR3s were frequent in healthy controls, depleted in HIV+. Healthy control repertoires had roughly threefold more distinct CDR3s than untreated HIV+ repertoires, and higher Shannon diversity. Healthy controls shared more CDR3 sequences between individuals than HIV-infected patients did.

Around 0.5 ug RNA was reverse transcribed with alpha and beta constant-region primers. Alpha and beta chain libraries were made separately by chain-specific third strand synthesis with multiplexing indices. Second strand synthesis was primed from the SP2 site. Via MiXCR, TCRdb re-called the 5' RACE reads, giving one row per CDR3 protein. The sample shows approximately 25,000 distinct CDR3 sequences, about 8.5% of them seen only once. The CDR3 is 15 residues long. The germline V gene has CDR1 MRHNA and CDR2 SNTAGT. Trimming cost V 2 bases and J 4 bases; bases outside gene matches: 1. Whole blood was used without fractionation, so all unsorted peripheral T cells were included. By frequency in the sample, this clonotype is medium-sized. The antigen is unknown.

The sample comprised blood. The V gene is TRBV6-4, the J gene TRBJ2-3, with 12 bases lining up with TRBD1. The TCR comes from an adult in good health. The CDR3 protein is CASSDGTGGADTQYF. The CDR3 DNA follows: TGTGCCAGCAGTGACGGGACAGGGGGCGCAGATACGCAGTATTTT.